The next 10 T cell receptor beta chains were all read from a single sample in a study of CD8+ T cells in alopecia areata. Sequencing templates came from extracted RNA that was reverse transcribed into cDNA. Some clones are missing from TCRdb's copy, which holds only in-frame ones; the method was immunoSEQ multiplex PCR. The table includes fewer than 100,000 clones, around two fifths detected once. Sequenced material: CD4+ T cells sorted from blood. All receptors derive from a human donor with alopecia areata.

The chain uses TRBV2 and TRBJ2-4; D remains ambiguous. Trimming cost V 4 bases and J 5 bases, with 9 bases left between them. The CDR3 runs 13 residues. The V gene's germline CDR1 is SNHLY and CDR2 FYNNEI. The CDR3 region has the DNA TGTGCCAGCAGTGTGGGTCGCGAAAACATTCAGTACTTC. Amino acid sequence: CASSVGRENIQYF.

V usage is TRBV30 and J usage is TRBJ1-6, with unresolved D. V was cut by 5 bases and J by 5 bases, with 13 bases left in between. The length of the CDR3 is 14 residues. Per germline, CDR1 GTSNPN and CDR2 SVGIG (reference sequence). This chain's CDR3 is CAWGGLADNSPLHF. The CDR3 DNA follows: TGTGCCTGGGGAGGATTGGCAGATAATTCACCCCTCCACTTT.

V is TRBV6-5 and J is TRBJ2-7; no reliable D call. Germline V CDR1 and CDR2: MNHEY, SVGAGI. V was clipped by 4 bases and J by 3 bases, with 7 bases between them. The CDR3 covers 12 residues. The CDR3 loop reads CASSSMGYEQYF. DNA of the CDR3: TGTGCCAGCAGTTCTATGGGCTACGAGCAGTACTTC.

The DNA of the CDR3 is TGCGCCAGCAGTCTGGCGGTAGATATTGAAGAGACCCAGTACTTC. Translating gives CASSLAVDIEETQYF. This chain uses TRBV5-1 with TRBJ2-5, with D unresolved. This CDR3 is 15 amino acids long. The V end was cut by 5 bases, the J end by 3 bases, with 17 bases between. Germline V gives CDR1 SGHRS, CDR2 YFSETQ.

The gene calls are TRBV30 and TRBJ1-2; D is perhaps TRBD1 (5 bases). The ends were cut back, 1 base at V and 4 bases at J, with 13 bases in the middle. Germline V lookup: CDR1 GTSNPN, CDR2 SVGIG (reference sequence). The CDR3 loop spans 14 amino acids. The CDR3 region has the DNA TGTGCCTGGAGTGGAACCGCGGGGACCTATGGCTACACCTTC. Translated: CAWSGTAGTYGYTF.

V is TRBV30 and J is TRBJ2-2; tentatively, D is TRBD2 (6 bases). The CDR3 extends over 15 amino acids. V was shortened by 0 bases and J by 4 bases, with 12 bases between the two germline ends. Per the germline V gene, CDR1 is GTSNPN and CDR2 is SVGIG (reference sequence). This CDR3 is CAWSVWRAGTGELFF. In DNA, the CDR3 is TGTGCCTGGAGTGTGTGGAGGGCGGGCACCGGGGAGCTGTTTTTT.

This clone has just a few counts. The genes are TRBV29-1 and TRBJ1-6; D call uncertain. Germline values: CDR1 SQVTM, CDR2 ANQGSEA. Trimming removed 4 bases at V and 7 bases at J, with 14 bases between. The CDR3 loop spans 14 amino acids. CDR3 nucleotide sequence: TGCAGCGTTGGGGTACTGGATTTCAATTCACCCCTCCACTTT. This translates into CSVGVLDFNSPLHF.

A few counts support this clone. This chain connects TRBV23-1 to TRBJ2-6; D unclear. TRBV23-1 qualifies as an ORF whose function is uncertain. V shed 3 bases and J shed 0 bases, with 12 bases lying between them. This CDR3 has 17 amino acids. CDR3: CASSQNRCSSGANVLTF. CDR3 nucleotide sequence: TGCGCCAGCAGTCAGAACAGATGCTCCTCTGGGGCCAACGTCCTGACTTTC.

Points on this clone: Within the sample, other DNA sequences also encode this same CDR3. This chain joins TRBV29-1 and TRBJ1-2; D possibly corresponds to TRBD1 (5 bases). V lost 7 bases and J lost 9, with 21 bases in between. The CDR3 is 13 amino acids. Germline V lookup: CDR1 SQVTM, CDR2 ANQGSEA. The CDR3 DNA follows: TGCAGCGGCCTGAGACTGCAGGGAAGTCGCTACACCTTC. Translating gives CSGLRLQGSRYTF.

The chain links TRBV29-1 to TRBJ1-4, with D uncertain. Trimming pared 8 bases from V and 10 bases from J, leaving 8 bases between. The CDR3 loop spans 9 amino acids. Germline values: CDR1 SQVTM, CDR2 ANQGSEA. The CDR3 here is CSPGVKLFF. For the CDR3, the DNA is TGCAGCCCCGGGGTAAAACTGTTTTTT.